This T cell receptor (beta chain) was identified during a study of OX40 agonist ivuxolimab in advanced cancers. The method was immunoSEQ multiplex PCR; TCRdb's version includes in-frame clones alone and lacks a portion of them. This sample has tens of thousands of clones, with approximately 91% found just once. The ends were cut back, 5 bases at V and 2 bases at J, with 16 bases in the middle. The germline CDR1 and CDR2 sequences are MDHEN and SYDVKM. The CDR3 consists of 16 residues. The receptor comes from an adult with an advanced solid tumor such as melanoma, head and neck, liver or kidney cancer. Sequenced material: CD4+ or CD8+ T cells sorted from blood, taken in a trial of the OX40 agonist ivuxolimab. The J gene is TRBJ1-3, the V gene TRBV28; the D is unclear. The chain's CDR3 is CASSTVWGETGNTIYF. CDR3 bases: TGTGCCAGCAGTACTGTGTGGGGAGAGACTGGAAACACCATATATTTT.